This T cell receptor (beta chain) stems from a study of OX40 agonist ivuxolimab in advanced cancers. V lost 5 bases and J 6 bases, leaving 17 bases between the germline ends. Germline V lookup: CDR1 MDHEN, CDR2 SYDVKM. The length of the CDR3 is 14 residues. Repertoires were generated with immunoSEQ multiplex PCR, while TCRdb's copy carries only in-frame clones and drops some. This sample has 75,000 to 100,000 clones; around 84% occur once, and the top ten carry 2.5% to 3%. The receptor's source is an adult with an advanced solid tumor such as melanoma, head and neck, liver or kidney cancer. The sample was CD4+ or CD8+ T cells sorted from blood, taken in a trial of the OX40 agonist ivuxolimab. The gene calls are TRBV28 and TRBJ2-7; possibly TRBD1 or TRBD2 for D (6 bases each). The CDR3 bases are TGTGCCAGCAGTCAGGGACGGGGGCCCCTCGAGCAGTACTTC. This translates into CASSQGRGPLEQYF.